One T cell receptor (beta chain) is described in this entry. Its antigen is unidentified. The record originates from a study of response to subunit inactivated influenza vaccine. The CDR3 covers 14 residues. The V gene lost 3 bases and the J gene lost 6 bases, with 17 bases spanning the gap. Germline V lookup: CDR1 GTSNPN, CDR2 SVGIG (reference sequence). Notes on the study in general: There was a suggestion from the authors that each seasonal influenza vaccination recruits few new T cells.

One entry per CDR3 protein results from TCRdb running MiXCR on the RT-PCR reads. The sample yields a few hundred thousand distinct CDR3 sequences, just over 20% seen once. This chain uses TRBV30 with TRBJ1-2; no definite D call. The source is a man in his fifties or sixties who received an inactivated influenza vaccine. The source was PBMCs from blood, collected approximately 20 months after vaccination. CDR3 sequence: CAWRSVRSQNGYTF. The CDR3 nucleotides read TGTGCCTGGAGATCAGTGCGGTCTCAAAATGGCTACACCTTC.